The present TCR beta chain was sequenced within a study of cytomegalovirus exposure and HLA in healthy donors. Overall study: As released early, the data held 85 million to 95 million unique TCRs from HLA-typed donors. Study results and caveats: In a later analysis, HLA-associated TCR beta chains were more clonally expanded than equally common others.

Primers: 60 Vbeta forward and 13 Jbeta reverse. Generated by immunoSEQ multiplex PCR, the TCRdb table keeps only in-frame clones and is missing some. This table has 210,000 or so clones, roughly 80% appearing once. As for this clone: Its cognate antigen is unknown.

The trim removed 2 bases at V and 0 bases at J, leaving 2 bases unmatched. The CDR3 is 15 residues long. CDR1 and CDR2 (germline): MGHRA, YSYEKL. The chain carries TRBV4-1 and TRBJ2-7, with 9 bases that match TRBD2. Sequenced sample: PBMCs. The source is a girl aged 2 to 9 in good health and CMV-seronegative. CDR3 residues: CASSQSSGASYEQYF. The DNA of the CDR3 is TGCGCCAGCAGCCAATCTAGCGGGGCCTCCTACGAGCAGTACTTC.